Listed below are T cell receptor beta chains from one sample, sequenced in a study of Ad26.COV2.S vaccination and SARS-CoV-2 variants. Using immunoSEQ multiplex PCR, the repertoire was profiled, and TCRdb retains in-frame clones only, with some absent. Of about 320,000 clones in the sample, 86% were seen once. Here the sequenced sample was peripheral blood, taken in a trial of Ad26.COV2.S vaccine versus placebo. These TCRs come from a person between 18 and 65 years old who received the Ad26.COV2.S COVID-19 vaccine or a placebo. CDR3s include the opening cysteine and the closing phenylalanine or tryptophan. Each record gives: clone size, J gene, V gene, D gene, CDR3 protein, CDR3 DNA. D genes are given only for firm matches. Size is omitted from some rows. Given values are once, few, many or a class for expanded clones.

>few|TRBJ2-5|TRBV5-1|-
CASSRERGYQETQYF
TGCGCCAGCAGCCGCGAGAGGGGATACCAAGAGACCCAGTACTTC
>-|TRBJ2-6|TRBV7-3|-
CASSLGSGANVLTF
TGTGCCAGCAGCTTGGGTTCTGGGGCCAACGTCCTGACTTTC
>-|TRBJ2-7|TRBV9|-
CASSVGLGEMYEQYF
TGTGCCAGCAGCGTAGGACTGGGGGAGATGTACGAGCAGTACTTC
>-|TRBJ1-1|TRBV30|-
CAWTGGFTEAFF
TGTGCCTGGACCGGGGGCTTCACTGAAGCTTTCTTT
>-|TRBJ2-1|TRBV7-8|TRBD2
CASSPRQRGNEQFF
TGTGCCAGCAGCCCGAGACAGCGGGGCAATGAGCAGTTCTTC
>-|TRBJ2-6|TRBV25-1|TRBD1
CASSEWTGSGANVLTF
TGTGCCAGCAGTGAATGGACAGGCTCTGGGGCCAACGTCCTGACTTTC
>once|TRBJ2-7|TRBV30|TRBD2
CAWRLAGGPHEQYF
TGTGCCTGGAGACTAGCGGGGGGGCCCCACGAGCAGTACTTC
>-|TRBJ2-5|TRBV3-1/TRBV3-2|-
CASSHNPKGPRETQYF
TGTGCCAGCAGCCATAACCCAAAGGGACCCAGGGAGACCCAGTACTTC
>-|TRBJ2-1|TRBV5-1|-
CASSSSAHSSYNEQFF
TGCGCCAGCAGCTCCTCCGCCCATAGCTCCTACAATGAGCAGTTCTTC
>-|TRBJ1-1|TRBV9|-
CASSVGKGLGTEAFF
TGTGCCAGCAGCGTAGGAAAGGGGTTGGGCACTGAAGCTTTCTTT
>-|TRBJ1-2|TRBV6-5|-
CASSSGTGGYTF
TGTGCCAGCAGTTCCGGGACGGGAGGCTACACCTTC
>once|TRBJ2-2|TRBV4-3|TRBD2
CASSQDAGGNTGELFF
TGCGCCAGCAGCCAAGATGCGGGGGGAAACACCGGGGAGCTGTTTTTT
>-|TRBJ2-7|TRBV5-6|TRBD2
CASRTSGGTRYEQYF
TGTGCCAGCAGAACTAGCGGGGGCACAAGGTACGAGCAGTACTTC
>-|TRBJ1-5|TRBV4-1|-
CASSPNTGGLQPQHF
TGCGCCAGCAGCCCGAATACCGGGGGGTTGCAGCCCCAGCATTTT
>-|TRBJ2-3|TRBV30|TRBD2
CAWSLSGLASSTDTQYF
TGTGCCTGGAGTCTATCCGGACTAGCCTCCAGCACAGATACGCAGTATTTT
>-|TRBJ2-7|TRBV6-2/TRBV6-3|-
CASSLGRGASYEQYF
TGTGCCAGCAGCCTGGGACGCGGCGCTTCCTACGAGCAGTACTTC
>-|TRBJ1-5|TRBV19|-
CASSREGQSNQPQHF
TGTGCCAGTAGTAGAGAAGGACAGAGCAATCAGCCCCAGCATTTT